This T cell receptor delta chain emerged from a study of gamma-delta chains in newborns, infants, children. Across the study: Polyclonal expansion of innate γδ T cells after birth follows microbial exposure.

The CDR3 covers 16 residues. With 3 bases clipped from V and 0 bases from J, the junction kept 6 bases outside the gene matches. Germline V gives CDR1 GEAIGNYY, CDR2 EKD. This clone is large by share. Other DNA sequences of this sample code for an identical CDR3. TCRdb called clones anew from the reads with CATT. The data show around 7,500 delta-chain clones, with around 11% seen just once and 6% to 8% held by the top ten. The receptor was derived from a child who was a newborn, infant or young child, either healthy, febrile or measles-vaccinated (not recorded which). The sequencing sample was made of blood. V is TRDV2 and J is TRDJ1, with 10 positions matching TRDD3. CDR3 region: CACDLLGDRDTDKLIF. CDR3 coding DNA: TGTGCCTGTGACCTACTGGGGGATCGGGACACCGATAAACTCATCTTT.